This T cell receptor beta chain was profiled in a study of cytomegalovirus exposure and HLA in healthy donors. V lost 4 bases and J lost 4; bases outside the gene matches: 7. The CDR3 has 15 residues. CDR1 and CDR2 (germline): KGHSH, LQKENI. The PCR made use of 60 Vbeta and 13 Jbeta primers. Using immunoSEQ multiplex PCR, the repertoire was profiled, and TCRdb retains in-frame clones only, with some absent. Of roughly 170,000 clones in the sample, roughly 80% are singletons; the top ten hold around 4.3%. The source of this sequence is a woman between 45 and 65 years old in good health and CMV-seropositive. The sample taken for sequencing was PBMCs. V and J are TRBV18 and TRBJ1-5, with 7 bases that match TRBD1. Here the CDR3 DNA reads TGTGCCAGCTCACTCCTTGAGACAGGGAATCAGCCCCAGCATTTT. It is translated as CASSLLETGNQPQHF.